A single sample is the source of the 24 T cell receptor beta chains below, sequenced in a study of blood T cell repertoires in COVID-19. Some clones are missing from TCRdb's copy, which holds only in-frame ones; the method was immunoSEQ multiplex PCR. The table has about 380,000 clones, 85% to 90% seen once; the top ten hold 6.5% to 8%. Material: peripheral blood. All receptors derive from a man younger than 35 with active or convalescent COVID-19.

This chain joins TRBV4-3 and TRBJ2-1; D perhaps matches TRBD1 (6 bases). The length of the CDR3 is 15 residues. The V gene's germline CDR1 is LGHNA and CDR2 YSLEER. V gave up 0 bases and J gave up 7 bases, with 13 bases separating them. CDR3 region: CASSQEIRQVNEQFF. Written as DNA, the CDR3 is TGCGCCAGCAGCCAAGAGATACGACAGGTTAATGAGCAGTTCTTC.

This sequence joins TRBV19 and TRBJ2-1; D gene uncertain. The V gene lost 6 bases and the J gene lost 0 bases, with 12 bases spanning the gap. The CDR3 is 15 residues long. Germline CDR1 LNHDA, CDR2 SQIVND (reference sequence). CDR3 in amino acids: CASSFARSSYNEQFF. The CDR3 DNA sequence: TGTGCCAGTAGCTTTGCACGGAGCTCCTACAATGAGCAGTTCTTC.

The V call is TRBV5-1, the J call TRBJ1-3; D may be TRBD1 (6 bases). Germline V lookup: CDR1 SGHRS, CDR2 YFSETQ. The CDR3 covers 14 residues. Trimming removed 4 bases at V and 0 bases at J, with 8 bases between. DNA for the CDR3: TGCGCCAGCAGCGCACAGGGCTCTGGAAACACCATATATTTT. Translating it yields CASSAQGSGNTIYF.

The chain links TRBV19 to TRBJ1-1; tentative D call: TRBD1 (6 bases). V was pared by 4 bases and J by 1 base, with 13 bases between. This CDR3 spans 15 amino acids. Looked up from germline, CDR1 is LNHDA and CDR2 is SQIVND (reference sequence). The DNA for the CDR3 is TGTGCCAGTAGTAAGGGGGTAGGTGCGAACACTGAAGCTTTCTTT. Protein: CASSKGVGANTEAFF.

The CDR3 DNA reads TGTGCCAGCAGCTTAAGACTAGCTTGGAATGAGCAGTTCTTC. Translating it yields CASSLRLAWNEQFF. The chain couples TRBV7-9 to TRBJ2-1, with TRBD2 identical over 7 bases. This CDR3 has 14 residues. Germline trimming cut 2 bases from V and 7 bases from J; bases unmatched to any gene: 5. CDR1 and CDR2 (germline): SEHNR, FQNEAQ (reference sequence).

The chain carries TRBV5-8 and TRBJ2-1; 9 bases map to TRBD1. Germline V gives CDR1 SGHTS, CDR2 YDEGEE. The CDR3 loop spans 14 amino acids. V trimming: 1 base; J trimming: 13 bases; junction bases outside the gene matches: 9. CDR3 sequence reads: CASSLWGQGDLQFF. The CDR3 DNA sequence: TGTGCCAGCAGCTTGTGGGGACAGGGTGACCTACAGTTCTTC.

The chain carries TRBV11-2 and TRBJ2-2; the match to TRBD2 covers 10 bases. J gave up 4 bases and V 5 bases, and 16 bases lay outside the gene matches. The CDR3 is made up of 19 amino acids. Germline V gene data show CDR1 as SGHAT and CDR2 as FQNNGV. CDR3 DNA sequence: TGTGCCAGCAGCCCTACTCGACGCGCCGGGACTAGCGTCACCGGGGAGCTGTTTTTT. This sequence encodes CASSPTRRAGTSVTGELFF. The variable domain in full, with the rest retrieved from reference TRBV11-2 and TRBJ2-2, is EAGVAQSPRYKIIEKRQSVAFWCNPISGHATLYWYQQILGQGPKLLIQFQNNGVVDDSQLPKDRFSAERLKGVDSTLKIQPAKLEDSAVYLCASSPTRRAGTSVTGELFFGEGSRLTVL.

The J gene is TRBJ1-6, the V gene TRBV2, with D maybe TRBD1 (5 bases). Germline values: CDR1 SNHLY, CDR2 FYNNEI. The CDR3 consists of 17 residues. Trimming took 11 bases from V and 0 from J, leaving 20 bases between them. CDR3 coding DNA: TGTGCCGCTTCACAGGTACCCCCCAGCTCCTATAATTCACCCCTCCACTTT. Its translation: CAASQVPPSSYNSPLHF.

The chain uses TRBV28 and TRBJ2-7; 7 bases fit TRBD1. Germline-derived CDR1 and CDR2 are MDHEN and SYDVKM. Trimming removed 7 bases from V and 3 bases from J; junction bases left unmatched: 6. CDR3 length: 13 amino acids. As DNA, the CDR3 is TGTGCCAGCATGACGGGACAGAACTACGAGCAGTACTTC. Amino acids: CASMTGQNYEQYF. Supplemented by reference TRBV28 and TRBJ2-7, the full variable domain reads DVKVTQSSRYLVKRTGEKVFLECVQDMDHENMFWYRQDPGLGLRLIYFSYDVKMKEKGDIPEGYSVSREKKERFSLILESASTNQTSMYLCASMTGQNYEQYFGPGTRLTVT.

The chain joins TRBV6-5 to TRBJ2-5; 10 bases map to TRBD1. The CDR3 extends over 14 amino acids. CDR1 MNHEY and CDR2 SVGAGI come from the germline V gene. J lost 4 bases, V lost 6 bases, and 5 bases had no gene match. CDR3 DNA sequence: TGTGCCAGCAGGGCCGACAGGGGGCGAGAGACCCAGTACTTC. Translating it yields CASRADRGRETQYF.

This clone has a single count. The chain uses TRBV30 and TRBJ2-1; no clear D gene. The CDR3 runs to 13 residues. CDR1 and CDR2 from the germline V gene are GTSNPN and SVGIG (reference sequence). V lost 2 bases to trimming and J lost 0 bases, with 5 bases between them. The CDR3 region has the DNA TGTGCCTGGAGTTCGTCCTCCTACAATGAGCAGTTCTTC. Protein product: CAWSSSSYNEQFF.

Comments on this clone: Germline is not matched at one junction end, which may reflect a read error. The V and J genes are TRBV7-3 and TRBJ2-6; D possibly corresponds to TRBD1 (5 bases). CDR1 and CDR2 from the germline V gene are SGHTA and FQGTGA. CDR3 length: 18 residues. The CDR3 sequence: CASSFRGSTASGANVLTF. As DNA, the CDR3 is TGTGCCAGCAGCTTCAGAGGATCCACGGCCTCTGGGGCCAACGTGCTGACTTTC.

This chain uses TRBV6-5 with TRBJ2-3; D gene unclear. CDR3 length: 15 amino acids. V lost 0 bases, J lost 2 bases, and 9 bases lay in between. CDR1 MNHEY and CDR2 SVGAGI come from the germline V gene. CDR3 sequence (DNA): TGTGCCAGCAGTTACTCGGTAGAGTACACAGATACGCAGTATTTT. Translating gives CASSYSVEYTDTQYF.

V usage is TRBV25-1 and J usage is TRBJ1-2; 8 bases match TRBD1. CDR3 length: 13 amino acids. Germline V gives CDR1 MGHDK, CDR2 SYGVNS. Trimming cost V 4 bases and J 2 bases; bases outside gene matches: 0. The CDR3 sequence: CASSGTGNYGYTF. In DNA form, the CDR3 reads TGTGCCAGCAGTGGGACAGGGAACTATGGCTACACCTTC.

This clone was seen only a few times. The V call is TRBV7-3, the J call TRBJ1-6, with TRBD1 identical over 9 bases. The CDR3 contains 15 residues. Germline V gene data show CDR1 as SGHTA and CDR2 as FQGTGA. Trimming removed 8 bases from V and 9 bases from J; junction bases left unmatched: 11. The CDR3 nucleotides are TGTGCCAGCGCCCTCCTAGGACAGGGGATTTCACCCCTCCACTTT. Its protein is CASALLGQGISPLHF.

The rearrangement joins TRBV18 to TRBJ1-5; 10 nucleotides agree with TRBD1. Germline loops: CDR1 KGHSH, CDR2 LQKENI. CDR3 length: 20 residues. Unmatched junction bases numbered 13, after V lost 2 bases and J lost 0 bases. The CDR3 nucleotides read TGTGCCAGCTCACCAGGGAAGGCGGGGACAGGGGATTTTAGCAATCAGCCCCAGCATTTT. Its translation: CASSPGKAGTGDFSNQPQHF. The full variable domain, in which reference TRBV18 and TRBJ1-5 provide the parts outside the CDR3, is NAGVMQNPRHLVRRRGQEARLRCSPMKGHSHVYWYRQLPEEGLKFMVYLQKENIIDESGMPKERFSAEFPKEGPSILRIQQVVRGDSAAYFCASSPGKAGTGDFSNQPQHFGDGTRLSIL.

This chain uses TRBV3-1 (or the pseudogene TRBV3-2) with TRBJ2-3; maybe TRBD2 (5 bases). The CDR3 covers 14 residues. CDR1 and CDR2 (germline): LGHDT, YNNKEL (reference sequence). V was shortened by 0 bases and J by 6 bases, with 10 bases between the two germline ends. The CDR3 spells CASSQELTTDTQYF. Written as DNA, the CDR3 is TGTGCCAGCAGCCAAGAATTGACTACTGATACGCAGTATTTT.

The chain has TRBV7-2 and TRBJ2-5; D remains ambiguous. Trimming stripped 2 bases from V and 3 bases from J, with 13 bases between. This CDR3 is 15 amino acids long. Germline V gives CDR1 SGHTA, CDR2 FQGNSA. CDR3: CASSLLRGRKETQYF. CDR3 bases: TGTGCCAGCAGCTTATTAAGAGGTAGAAAAGAGACCCAGTACTTC.

The chain carries TRBV5-8 and TRBJ2-7; D is ambiguous. V shed 3 bases and J shed 3 bases, with 19 bases lying between them. This CDR3 has 16 amino acids. Germline V gene data show CDR1 as SGHTS and CDR2 as YDEGEE. This CDR3 reads CASSSGSIGRHYEQYF. The CDR3 DNA follows: TGTGCCAGCAGCTCCGGAAGTATTGGCAGGCACTACGAGCAGTACTTC.

This chain joins TRBV6-4 and TRBJ1-5; 8 bases agree with TRBD1. The CDR3 length is 15 residues. CDR1 and CDR2 from the germline V gene are MRHNA and SNTAGT. The V gene end was trimmed by 0 bases and the J gene end by 6 bases; junction bases not matched to a gene: 4. The CDR3 DNA reads as TGTGCCAGCAGTGACTCTCTCGACAGGGGTCAGCCCCAGCATTTT. This codes for CASSDSLDRGQPQHF.

This clone was observed a single time. V gene TRBV7-9 combines with J gene TRBJ2-3; tentatively, D is TRBD2 (5 bases). The CDR3 runs to 17 residues. V lost 4 bases and J 2 bases, leaving 19 bases between the germline ends. Germline V gene data show CDR1 as SEHNR and CDR2 as FQNEAQ (reference sequence). CDR3 DNA: TGTGCCAGCAGCTCCCGGAGTGGCCAGCGGAACACAGATACGCAGTATTTT. It codes for CASSSRSGQRNTDTQYF.

The genes are TRBV27 and TRBJ2-7; TRBD2 matches at 12 bases. The CDR3 length is 15 residues. Germline V gene data show CDR1 as MNHEY and CDR2 as SMNVEV (reference sequence). V shed 7 bases, J shed 4 bases, and the junction held 8 bases outside the gene matches. This CDR3 reads CASKRTSGDFYEQYF. DNA for the CDR3: TGTGCCAGCAAACGGACTAGCGGGGACTTTTACGAGCAGTACTTC.

This chain joins TRBV12-3 or TRBV12-4 and TRBJ1-5; D is uncertain. The CDR3 runs to 13 residues. V shed 3 bases and J shed 7 bases, with 10 bases lying between them. The CDR3 loop reads CASSLGGYQPQHF. For the CDR3, the DNA is TGTGCCAGCAGTTTGGGAGGGTACCAGCCCCAGCATTTT.

The rearrangement joins TRBV7-9 to TRBJ1-4; 7 bases map to TRBD1. J was trimmed by 4 bases and V by 3 bases; bases with no gene match: 8. The germline gives CDR1 SEHNR, CDR2 FQNEAQ (reference sequence). CDR3 length equals 16 residues. CDR3 DNA: TGTGCCAGCAGCTTCTCTCTGACAGGGCTTAATGAAAAACTGTTTTTT. This sequence encodes CASSFSLTGLNEKLFF.